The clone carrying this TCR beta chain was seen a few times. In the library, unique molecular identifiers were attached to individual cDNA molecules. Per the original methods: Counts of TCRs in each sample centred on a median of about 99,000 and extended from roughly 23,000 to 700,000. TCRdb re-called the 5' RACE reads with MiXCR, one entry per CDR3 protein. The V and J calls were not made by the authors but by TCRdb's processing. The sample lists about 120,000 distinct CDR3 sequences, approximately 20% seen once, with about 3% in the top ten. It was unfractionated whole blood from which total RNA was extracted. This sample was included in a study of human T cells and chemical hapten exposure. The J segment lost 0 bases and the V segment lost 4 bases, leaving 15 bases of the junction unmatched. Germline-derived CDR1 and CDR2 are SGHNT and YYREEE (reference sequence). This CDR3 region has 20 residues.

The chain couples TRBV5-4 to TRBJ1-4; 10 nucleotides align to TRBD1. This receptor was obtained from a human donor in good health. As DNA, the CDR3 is TGTGCCAGCAGCAAAAGACAGGGGGCGACTCGTTTTGCAACTAATGAAAAACTGTTTTTT. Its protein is CASSKRQGATRFATNEKLFF.